This note documents a single T cell receptor beta chain sequence. Its antigen is not identified. This sample is drawn from a study of T cell repertoires in cytomegalovirus infection. Turning to the study itself: A matching HLA type, together with CMV infection, was signaled by public TCR beta signatures. Study-wide results and caveats: Cumulative frequency (of public TCR beta family members) identified carriers of CMV plus the relevant HLA. HLA-C-restricted CMV clonotypes gave the most frequent clonotype in two of eight donors.

TCRdb reanalysed the reads using MiXCR and keeps one entry per CDR3 protein. The sample shows 60,000 to 75,000 distinct CDR3 sequences, roughly 20% of them seen only once. With 8 bases clipped from V and 1 base from J, the junction kept 5 bases outside the gene matches. Germline CDR1 is MNHNS and CDR2 is SASEGT. The CDR3 consists of 14 residues. Input material: PBMCs, sequenced either directly or after in vitro stimulation (not recorded which). The chain couples TRBV6-1 to TRBJ2-3, with 8 bases matching TRBD2. The receptor was isolated from a human donor in good health (CMV status not recorded). Some clones in this sample may be carry-over from other donors' samples. The CDR3 DNA reads as TGTGCCAGCGAAGGAGCGGGAGGCACAGATACGCAGTATTTT. Its translation is CASEGAGGTDTQYF.